These 2 T cell receptor beta chains share one sample of origin, sequenced in a study of beta chain features in type 1 diabetes (dated by TCRdb to about 2018). The library relied on the immunoSEQ multiplex PCR assay. The High Capacity cDNA Reverse Transcription Kit was used to reverse transcribe all of the isolated RNA, meaning that expressed TCRB transcripts were what got sequenced. The source is immuneACCESS, and TCRdb retained only in-frame sequences with V and J called. Part of the clones is not carried over; for the studies checked, unresolved V genes explain less than half of this, and the remainder is unexplained. In all, the sample holds 400,000 to 550,000 clones, and approximately 10% of those were seen once. The top ten clonotypes cover 0.035% to 0.05% of the sample. Sequences were obtained from naive CD4+ T cells from blood. What the cell subset or site label conveys for this sample: true naive CD4+ T cells. Source of these receptors: a young woman in good health.

This chain's CDR3 is CASSQGRANYGYTF. CDR3 coding DNA: TGCGCCAGCAGCCAGGGCAGGGCCAACTATGGCTACACCTTC. The chain is built from TRBV4-1 and TRBJ1-2; possibly TRBD1 for D (5 bases). Trimming took off 3 bases at V and 2 bases at J, with 10 bases between the two ends. The CDR3 has 14 residues. In germline, CDR1 is MGHRA, CDR2 YSYEKL.

In this sample, this clone turned up a few times. V is TRBV7-9 and J is TRBJ2-7; D unresolved. Trimming took 1 base from V and 2 from J, leaving 9 bases between them. CDR1 is SEHNR, CDR2 FQNEAQ, per germline (reference sequence). The CDR3 sequence is 14 residues long. In DNA form, the CDR3 reads TGTGCCAGCAGCTTAGTCACAGAACCCTACGAGCAGTACTTC. Its translation: CASSLVTEPYEQYF.